The 20 T cell receptor beta chains below were found in one sample sequenced in a study of blood T cell repertoires in COVID-19. Using immunoSEQ multiplex PCR, the repertoire was profiled, and TCRdb retains in-frame clones only, with some absent. The repertoire consists of 120,000 to 150,000 clones, with more than 75% occurring once and the leading ten covering approximately 40%. Sequenced sample: peripheral blood. The source is a man aged 50-59 years who had recovered from COVID-19.

The chain joins TRBV27 to TRBJ1-1; 7 nucleotides agree with TRBD1. Germline loops: CDR1 MNHEY, CDR2 SMNVEV (reference sequence). After removal of 5 bases from V and 3 bases from J, the junction contained 12 bases not matched to a gene. The CDR3 has 16 amino acids. The CDR3 bases are TGTGCCAGCAGTCCCCTGGGGGCCAGGGGGGACACTGAAGCTTTCTTT. This gives the protein CASSPLGARGDTEAFF.

The rearrangement uses TRBV7-6 and TRBJ1-1, with 8 bases identical to TRBD1. Germline V gene data show CDR1 as SGHVS and CDR2 as FNYEAQ. The CDR3 length is 18 residues. V dropped 0 bases and J dropped 0; count of bases not matched to a gene: 9. CDR3 loop: CASSLARQGARMNTEAFF. Written as DNA, the CDR3 is TGTGCCAGCAGCTTAGCGCGTCAGGGGGCGCGGATGAACACTGAAGCTTTCTTT.

This chain joins TRBV4-3 and TRBJ2-3; perhaps TRBD2 as D (7 bases). The germline V and J ends were trimmed by 0 bases and 5 bases, with 15 bases remaining between them. Germline V lookup: CDR1 LGHNA, CDR2 YSLEER. CDR3 length equals 16 residues. CDR3 DNA: TGCGCCAGCAGCCAAGAGGGAGGGGGGGCCGTAGATACGCAGTATTTT. As protein: CASSQEGGGAVDTQYF.

The chain couples TRBV7-6 to TRBJ2-7, with D maybe TRBD2 (5 bases). Germline assignment: CDR1 SGHVS and CDR2 FNYEAQ. Trimming removed 1 base at V and 5 bases at J, with 18 bases between. The CDR3 totals 16 residues. CDR3 protein: CASSLGRAVGGNEQYF. The CDR3 bases are TGTGCCAGCAGCTTAGGTCGCGCGGTTGGAGGTAACGAGCAGTACTTC.

This chain uses TRBV4-3 with TRBJ2-1, with a weak D call TRBD1 (6 bases). This CDR3 region has 15 residues. Trimming took off 1 base at V and 2 bases at J, with 9 bases between the two ends. Germline assignment: CDR1 LGHNA and CDR2 YSLEER. The CDR3 region is CASSQGTAAYNEQFF. CDR3 in DNA: TGCGCCAGCAGCCAAGGGACAGCCGCCTACAATGAGCAGTTCTTC.

The V and J genes are TRBV6-1 and TRBJ1-5, with D uncertain. Trimming pared 1 base from V and 1 base from J, leaving 5 bases between. Germline loops: CDR1 MNHNS, CDR2 SASEGT. The CDR3 totals 14 residues. The CDR3 DNA reads as TGTGCCAGCAGTGAAGGGCAGAGCAATCAGCCCCAGCATTTT. Translating gives CASSEGQSNQPQHF.

The rearrangement links TRBV5-1 to TRBJ2-7; 8 nucleotides match TRBD1. The CDR3 spans 15 residues. In germline, CDR1 is SGHRS, CDR2 YFSETQ. V trimming: 4 bases; J trimming: 1 base; junction bases outside the gene matches: 7. The CDR3 sequence: CASSEGTGRSYEQYF. In nucleotides, the CDR3 is TGCGCCAGCAGCGAAGGGACAGGAAGGTCCTACGAGCAGTACTTC.

The chain carries TRBV12-3 or TRBV12-4 and TRBJ2-2, with a weak D call TRBD1 (6 bases). V was cut by 6 bases and J by 2 bases, with 7 bases left in between. The CDR3 spans 13 residues. The chain's CDR3 is CASRQGNTGELFF. Here the CDR3 DNA reads TGTGCCAGCAGACAGGGTAACACCGGGGAGCTGTTTTTT.

The chain employs TRBV4-3 and TRBJ2-7; 9 nucleotides agree with TRBD1. The CDR3 is made up of 16 amino acids. The V gene end was trimmed by 0 bases and the J gene end by 0 bases; junction bases not matched to a gene: 3. From germline, CDR1 is LGHNA and CDR2 YSLEER. DNA of the CDR3: TGCGCCAGCAGCCAAGATGGGACAGGGCACTCCTACGAGCAGTACTTC. Its translation is CASSQDGTGHSYEQYF.

This chain connects TRBV6-2 or TRBV6-3 to TRBJ2-1, with D possibly TRBD1 on 6 matching bases. Trimming cost V 5 bases and J 4 bases, with 15 bases left between them. Germline values: CDR1 MNHEY, CDR2 SVGEGT. CDR3 length equals 15 residues. The CDR3 region is CASSRDTRLYNEQFF. The CDR3 DNA is TGTGCCAGCAGTCGGGACACCAGGTTATACAATGAGCAGTTCTTC.

The chain links TRBV6-2 or TRBV6-3 to TRBJ1-2, with 8 nucleotides matching TRBD1. V lost 0 bases and J lost 7; bases outside the gene matches: 4. Germline CDR1 is MNHEY and CDR2 is SVGEGT. CDR3 size: 14 residues. The CDR3 bases are TGTGCCAGCAGTTACTCATCGACAGGGGTTGGCTACACCTTC. Translation gives CASSYSSTGVGYTF.

The CDR3 DNA is TGCAGCGTCCCACAGGGGAATTTGGGAGAGACCCAGTACTTC. Translated, it gives CSVPQGNLGETQYF. The chain recombines TRBV29-1 with TRBJ2-5, with 7 bases identical to TRBD1. The germline gives CDR1 SQVTM, CDR2 ANQGSEA. The CDR3 totals 14 residues. J gave up 4 bases and V 6 bases, and 11 bases lay outside the gene matches.

The chain is built from TRBV4-1 and TRBJ1-2; 8 bases match TRBD1. Germline lookup yields CDR1 MGHRA and CDR2 YSYEKL. The CDR3 is 16 amino acids. V gave up 4 bases and J gave up 4 bases; unmatched junction bases: 11. In nucleotides, the CDR3 is TGCGCCAGCAGCCTAAAAGACAGGGGACGCGGCTATGGCTACACCTTC. Translating gives CASSLKDRGRGYGYTF.

The chain links TRBV7-9 to TRBJ1-3, with a weak D call TRBD1 (6 bases). The V gene lost 1 base and the J gene lost 0 bases, with 16 bases spanning the gap. CDR3 length equals 18 residues. Germline values: CDR1 SEHNR, CDR2 FQNEAQ (reference sequence). The CDR3 here is CASSLESGGLSSGNTIYF. CDR3 sequence (DNA): TGTGCCAGCAGCTTAGAATCTGGGGGCCTCAGCTCTGGAAACACCATATATTTT.

V and J are TRBV7-9 and TRBJ1-1; 8 nucleotides agree with TRBD1. Germline V gene sequence: CDR1 SEHNR, CDR2 FQNEAQ (reference sequence). V was clipped by 5 bases and J by 3 bases; unmatched bases: 5. The CDR3 extends over 14 amino acids. CDR3 region: CASSPGQGDTEAFF. DNA of the CDR3: TGTGCCAGCAGCCCAGGACAGGGTGACACTGAAGCTTTCTTT. The full variable domain, completed using reference TRBV7-9 and TRBJ1-1, is DTGVSQNPRHKITKRGQNVTFRCDPISEHNRLYWYRQTLGQGPEFLTYFQNEAQLEKSRLLSDRFSAERPKGSFSTLEIQRTEQGDSAMYLCASSPGQGDTEAFFGQGTRLTVV.

The chain uses TRBV11-3 and TRBJ2-1, with 8 nucleotides matching TRBD1. Germline CDR1 SGHNT, CDR2 YENEEA. The length of the CDR3 is 16 residues. V shed 0 bases and J 4 bases; nucleotides not matched to a gene: 5. The CDR3 spells CASSLERQGAYNEQFF. The CDR3 DNA is TGTGCCAGCAGCTTAGAAAGGCAGGGGGCGTACAATGAGCAGTTCTTC.

The V and J genes are TRBV2 and TRBJ1-2; tentative D call: TRBD1 (5 bases). The length of the CDR3 is 15 residues. Germline CDR1 and CDR2: SNHLY and FYNNEI. Trimming pared 6 bases from V and 3 bases from J, leaving 17 bases between. The CDR3 reads CASRRSGRRDYGYTF. The CDR3 DNA reads TGTGCCAGCAGGCGGTCGGGACGGAGGGACTATGGCTACACCTTC.

This sequence joins TRBV20-1 and TRBJ2-7, with TRBD2 identical over 10 bases. Germline assignment: CDR1 DFQATT and CDR2 SNEGSKA (reference sequence). The V segment lost 3 bases and the J segment 2 bases; nucleotides outside the gene matches: 10. This CDR3 has 16 residues. CDR3 sequence reads: CSASGGLAGATYEQYF. CDR3 bases: TGCAGTGCTAGTGGGGGGCTAGCGGGGGCAACCTACGAGCAGTACTTC.

As DNA, the CDR3 is TGCGCCAGCAGCCAAGTTACTAGCGGGGGGAGGGATGAGCAGTTCTTC. This translates into CASSQVTSGGRDEQFF. The chain joins TRBV4-3 to TRBJ2-1; 12 bases line up with TRBD2. CDR3 length: 16 residues. Germline-derived CDR1 and CDR2 are LGHNA and YSLEER. Trimming at V came to 1 base and at J to 8 bases, leaving 6 bases not matched to a gene.

This rearrangement joins TRBV18 to TRBJ2-1; 11 bases align to TRBD2. With V trimmed by 4 bases and J by 4 bases, 6 bases remained unmatched. The CDR3 totals 16 residues. CDR1 is KGHSH and CDR2 is LQKENI in the germline V gene. This CDR3 is CASSHKLAGDYNEQFF. The CDR3 coding sequence is TGTGCCAGCTCACACAAACTAGCGGGGGATTACAATGAGCAGTTCTTC.